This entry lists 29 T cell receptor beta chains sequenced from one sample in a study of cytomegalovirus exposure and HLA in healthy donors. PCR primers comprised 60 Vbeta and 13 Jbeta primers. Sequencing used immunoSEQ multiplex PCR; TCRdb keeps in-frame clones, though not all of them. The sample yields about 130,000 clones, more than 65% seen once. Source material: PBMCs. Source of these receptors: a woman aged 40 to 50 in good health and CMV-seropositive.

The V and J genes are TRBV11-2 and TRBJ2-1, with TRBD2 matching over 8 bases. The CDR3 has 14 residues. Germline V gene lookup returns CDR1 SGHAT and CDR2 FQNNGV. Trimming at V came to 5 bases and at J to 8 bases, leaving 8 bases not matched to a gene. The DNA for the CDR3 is TGTGCCAGCAGCGATAGCGGGGCGGCGGATGAGCAGTTCTTC. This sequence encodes CASSDSGAADEQFF.

CDR3 region: CASSWDFSYEQYF. The CDR3 nucleotides are TGTGCCAGCAGCTGGGACTTTTCCTACGAGCAGTACTTC. The J gene is TRBJ2-7, the V gene TRBV5-6, with D possibly TRBD2 on 6 matching bases. The germline CDR1 and CDR2 sequences are SGHDT and YYEEEE. The CDR3 extends over 13 amino acids. Deletions cut 3 bases from V and 1 base from J, with 8 bases between.

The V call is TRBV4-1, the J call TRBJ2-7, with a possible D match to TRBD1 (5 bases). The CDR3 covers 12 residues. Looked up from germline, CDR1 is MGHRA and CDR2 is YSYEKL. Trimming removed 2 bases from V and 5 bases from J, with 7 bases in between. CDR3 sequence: CASSQQGNEQYF. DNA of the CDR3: TGCGCCAGCAGCCAACAGGGAAACGAGCAGTACTTC.

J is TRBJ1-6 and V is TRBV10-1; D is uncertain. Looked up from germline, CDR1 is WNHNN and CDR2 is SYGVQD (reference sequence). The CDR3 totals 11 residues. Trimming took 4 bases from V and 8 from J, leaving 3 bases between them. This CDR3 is CASSGHSPLHF. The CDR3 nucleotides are TGCGCCAGCAGTGGGCATTCACCCCTCCACTTT.

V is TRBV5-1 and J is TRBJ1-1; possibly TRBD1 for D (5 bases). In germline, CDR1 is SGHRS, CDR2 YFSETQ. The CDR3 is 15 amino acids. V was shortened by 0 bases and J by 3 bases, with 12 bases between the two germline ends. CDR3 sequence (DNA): TGCGCCAGCAGCTTGGGTTCAGGGTCGGACACTGAAGCTTTCTTT. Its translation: CASSLGSGSDTEAFF.

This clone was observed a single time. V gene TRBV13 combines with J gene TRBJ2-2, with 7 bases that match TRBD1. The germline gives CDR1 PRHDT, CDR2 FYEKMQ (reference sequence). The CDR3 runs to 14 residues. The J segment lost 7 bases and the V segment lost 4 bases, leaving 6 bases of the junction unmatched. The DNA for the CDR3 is TGTGCCAGCAGCTCCGACAGGGTGAGCGGGGAGCTGTTTTTT. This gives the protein CASSSDRVSGELFF. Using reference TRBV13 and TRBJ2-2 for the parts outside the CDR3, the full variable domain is AAGVIQSPRHLIKEKRETATLKCYPIPRHDTVYWYQQGPGQDPQFLISFYEKMQSDKGSIPDRFSAQQFSDYHSELNMSSLELGDSALYFCASSSDRVSGELFFGEGSRLTVL.

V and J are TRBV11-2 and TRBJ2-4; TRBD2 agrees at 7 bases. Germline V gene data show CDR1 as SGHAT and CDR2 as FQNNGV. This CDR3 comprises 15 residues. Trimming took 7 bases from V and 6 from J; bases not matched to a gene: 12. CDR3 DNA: TGTGCCAGCATCATTAGGGCGGGAGAGGGAAACATTCAGTACTTC. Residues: CASIIRAGEGNIQYF.

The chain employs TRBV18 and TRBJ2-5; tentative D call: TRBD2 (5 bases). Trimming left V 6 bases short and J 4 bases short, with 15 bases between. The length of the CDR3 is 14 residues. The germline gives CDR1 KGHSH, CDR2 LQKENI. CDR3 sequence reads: CASSRTEASETQYF. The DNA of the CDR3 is TGTGCCAGCTCCCGCACGGAGGCCTCAGAGACCCAGTACTTC.

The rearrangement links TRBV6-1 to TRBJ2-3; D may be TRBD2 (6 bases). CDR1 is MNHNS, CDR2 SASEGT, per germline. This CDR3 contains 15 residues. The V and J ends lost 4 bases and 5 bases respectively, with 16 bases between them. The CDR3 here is CASSARESQLDTQYF. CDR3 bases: TGTGCCAGCAGTGCCCGGGAGAGTCAGCTAGATACGCAGTATTTT.

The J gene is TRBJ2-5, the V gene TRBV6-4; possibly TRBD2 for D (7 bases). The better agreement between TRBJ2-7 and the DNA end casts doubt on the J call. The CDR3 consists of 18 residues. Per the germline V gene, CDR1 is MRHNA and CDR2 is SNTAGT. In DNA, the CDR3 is TGTGCCAGCAGTGACTCCAGGGAGGGGGGAGGAAACTACTACGAGCAGTACTTC. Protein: CASSDSREGGGNYYEQYF.

The CDR3 reads CASSESGTGGHEQYF. CDR3 in DNA: TGCGCCAGCAGTGAGTCGGGTACAGGGGGCCACGAGCAGTACTTC. V is TRBV10-1 and J is TRBJ2-5; 9 nucleotides line up with TRBD1. The J call is doubtful: the DNA matches TRBJ2-7 better. The germline V gene encodes CDR1 WNHNN and CDR2 SYGVQD (reference sequence). This CDR3 spans 15 amino acids.

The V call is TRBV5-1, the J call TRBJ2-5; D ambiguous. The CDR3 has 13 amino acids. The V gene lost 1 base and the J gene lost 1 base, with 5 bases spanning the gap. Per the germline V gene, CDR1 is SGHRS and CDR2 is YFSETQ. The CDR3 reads CASSLWLQETQYF. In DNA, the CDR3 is TGCGCCAGCAGCTTGTGGCTCCAAGAGACCCAGTACTTC.

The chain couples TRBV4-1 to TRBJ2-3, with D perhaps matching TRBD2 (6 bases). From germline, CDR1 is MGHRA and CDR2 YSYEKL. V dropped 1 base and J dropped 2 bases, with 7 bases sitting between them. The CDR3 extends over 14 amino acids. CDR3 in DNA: TGCGCCAGCAGCCAAGTACTAGCCACAGATACGCAGTATTTT. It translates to CASSQVLATDTQYF.

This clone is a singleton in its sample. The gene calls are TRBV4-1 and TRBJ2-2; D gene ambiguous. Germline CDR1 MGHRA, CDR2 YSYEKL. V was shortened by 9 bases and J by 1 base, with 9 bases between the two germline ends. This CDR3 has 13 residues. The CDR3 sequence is CASLAMNTGELFF. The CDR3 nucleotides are TGCGCCAGTTTGGCCATGAACACCGGGGAGCTGTTTTTT.

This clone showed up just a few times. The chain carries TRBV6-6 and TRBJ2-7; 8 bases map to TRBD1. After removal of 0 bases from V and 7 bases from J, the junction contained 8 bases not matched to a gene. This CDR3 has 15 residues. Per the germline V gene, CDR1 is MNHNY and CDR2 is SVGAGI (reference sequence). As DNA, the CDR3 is TGTGCCAGCAGTTACTCGACTACAGGGGGGCAAGAGCAGTACTTC. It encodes CASSYSTTGGQEQYF.

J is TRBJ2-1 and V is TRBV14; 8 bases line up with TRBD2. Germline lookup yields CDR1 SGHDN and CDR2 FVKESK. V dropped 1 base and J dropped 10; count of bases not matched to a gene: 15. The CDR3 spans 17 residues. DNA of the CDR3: TGTGCCAGCAGCCAAGTACCCCTAGCGTGGCGGGAGGAGGAGCAGTTCTTC. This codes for CASSQVPLAWREEEQFF.

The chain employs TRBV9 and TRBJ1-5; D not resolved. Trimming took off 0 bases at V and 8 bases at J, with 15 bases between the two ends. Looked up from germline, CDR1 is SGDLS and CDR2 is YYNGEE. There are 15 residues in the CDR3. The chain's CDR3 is CASSVDGHPGEPQHF. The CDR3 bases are TGTGCCAGCAGCGTAGATGGCCATCCTGGTGAGCCCCAGCATTTT.

The CDR3 DNA sequence: TGTGCCAGCAGTGTAGACAGGGGGCCCCCAGTAGATACGCAGTATTTT. It translates to CASSVDRGPPVDTQYF. V gene TRBV6-1 combines with J gene TRBJ2-3, with 10 bases identical to TRBD1. J lost 5 bases, V lost 4 bases, and 9 bases had no gene match. Germline V gives CDR1 MNHNS, CDR2 SASEGT. The CDR3 sequence is 16 residues long.

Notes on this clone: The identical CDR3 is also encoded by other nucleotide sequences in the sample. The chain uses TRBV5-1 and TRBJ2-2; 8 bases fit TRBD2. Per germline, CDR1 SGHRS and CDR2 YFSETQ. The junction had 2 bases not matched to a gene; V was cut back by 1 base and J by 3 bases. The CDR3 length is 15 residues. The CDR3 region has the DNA TGCGCCAGCAGCTTGAGAGCGGGAGACACCGGGGAGCTGTTTTTT. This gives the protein CASSLRAGDTGELFF.

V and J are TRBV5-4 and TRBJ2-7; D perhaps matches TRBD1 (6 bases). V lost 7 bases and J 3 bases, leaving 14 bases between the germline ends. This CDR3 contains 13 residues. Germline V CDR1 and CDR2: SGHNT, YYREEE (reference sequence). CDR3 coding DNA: TGTGCCAGCTCCCCCGGGACAAACTACGAGCAGTACTTC. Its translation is CASSPGTNYEQYF.

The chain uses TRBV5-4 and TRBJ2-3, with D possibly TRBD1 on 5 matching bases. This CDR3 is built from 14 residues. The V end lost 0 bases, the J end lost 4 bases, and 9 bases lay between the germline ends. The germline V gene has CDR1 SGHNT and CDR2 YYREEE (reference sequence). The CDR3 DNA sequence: TGTGCCAGCAGCTTGGGCAGGGCGGCAGATACGCAGTATTTT. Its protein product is CASSLGRAADTQYF.

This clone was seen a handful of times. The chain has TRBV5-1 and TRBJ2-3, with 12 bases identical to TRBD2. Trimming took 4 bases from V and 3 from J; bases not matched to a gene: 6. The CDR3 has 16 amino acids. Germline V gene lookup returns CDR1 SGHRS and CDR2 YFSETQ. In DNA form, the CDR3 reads TGCGCCAGCAGCCCCGGGGGGACTAGCGGGACAGATACGCAGTATTTT. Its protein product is CASSPGGTSGTDTQYF. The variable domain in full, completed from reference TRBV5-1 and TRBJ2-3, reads KAGVTQTPRYLIKTRGQQVTLSCSPISGHRSVSWYQQTPGQGLQFLFEYFSETQRNKGNFPGRFSGRQFSNSRSEMNVSTLELGDSALYLCASSPGGTSGTDTQYFGPGTRLTVL.

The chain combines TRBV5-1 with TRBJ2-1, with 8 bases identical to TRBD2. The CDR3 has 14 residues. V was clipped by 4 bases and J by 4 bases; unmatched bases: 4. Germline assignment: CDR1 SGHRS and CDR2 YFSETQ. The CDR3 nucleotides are TGCGCCAGCAGCCAGCGGGAGTCATACAATGAGCAGTTCTTC. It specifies CASSQRESYNEQFF.

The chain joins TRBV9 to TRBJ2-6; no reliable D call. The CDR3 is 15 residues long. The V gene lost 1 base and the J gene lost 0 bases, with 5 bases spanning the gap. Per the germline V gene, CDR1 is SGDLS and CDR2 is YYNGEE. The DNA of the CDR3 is TGTGCCAGCAGCGTAAGAGTCTCTGGGGCCAACGTCCTGACTTTC. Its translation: CASSVRVSGANVLTF.

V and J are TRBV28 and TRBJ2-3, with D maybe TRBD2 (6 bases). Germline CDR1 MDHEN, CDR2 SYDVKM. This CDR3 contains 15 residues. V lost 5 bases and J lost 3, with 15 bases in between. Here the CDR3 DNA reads TGTGCCAGCAGTAGTTCCTCGGGGGAAACAGATACGCAGTATTTT. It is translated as CASSSSSGETDTQYF.

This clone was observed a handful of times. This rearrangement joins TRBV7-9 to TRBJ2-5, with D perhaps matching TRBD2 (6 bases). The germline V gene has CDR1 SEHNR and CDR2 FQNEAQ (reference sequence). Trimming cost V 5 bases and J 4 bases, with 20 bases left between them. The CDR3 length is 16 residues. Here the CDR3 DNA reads TGTGCCAGCAGCCCCCGCTTTAGGCAGGGAGGAGAGACCCAGTACTTC. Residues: CASSPRFRQGGETQYF.

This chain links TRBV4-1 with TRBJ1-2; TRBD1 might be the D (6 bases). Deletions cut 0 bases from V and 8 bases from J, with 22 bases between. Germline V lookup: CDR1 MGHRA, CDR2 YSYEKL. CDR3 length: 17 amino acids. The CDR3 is CASSQDPGGAQGEGYTF. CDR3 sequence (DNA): TGCGCCAGCAGCCAAGATCCTGGGGGGGCGCAGGGTGAAGGCTACACCTTC.

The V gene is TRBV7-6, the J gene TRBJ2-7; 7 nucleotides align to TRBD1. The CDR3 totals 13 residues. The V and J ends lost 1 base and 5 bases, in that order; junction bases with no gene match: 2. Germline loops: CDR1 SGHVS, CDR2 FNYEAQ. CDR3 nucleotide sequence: TGTGCCAGCAGCTTAGTGACAGGGAACGAGCAGTACTTC. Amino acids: CASSLVTGNEQYF. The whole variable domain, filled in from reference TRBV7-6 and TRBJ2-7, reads GAGVSQSPRYKVTKRGQDVALRCDPISGHVSLYWYRQALGQGPEFLTYFNYEAQQDKSGLPNDRFSAERPEGSISTLTIQRTEQRDSAMYRCASSLVTGNEQYFGPGTRLTVT.

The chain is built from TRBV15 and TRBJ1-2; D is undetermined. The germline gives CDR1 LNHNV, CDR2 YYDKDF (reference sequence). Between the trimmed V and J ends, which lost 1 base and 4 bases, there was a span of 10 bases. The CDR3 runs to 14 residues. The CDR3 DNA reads TGTGCCACCAGCAGAGCCACAGACGCCTATGGCTACACCTTC. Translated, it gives CATSRATDAYGYTF.